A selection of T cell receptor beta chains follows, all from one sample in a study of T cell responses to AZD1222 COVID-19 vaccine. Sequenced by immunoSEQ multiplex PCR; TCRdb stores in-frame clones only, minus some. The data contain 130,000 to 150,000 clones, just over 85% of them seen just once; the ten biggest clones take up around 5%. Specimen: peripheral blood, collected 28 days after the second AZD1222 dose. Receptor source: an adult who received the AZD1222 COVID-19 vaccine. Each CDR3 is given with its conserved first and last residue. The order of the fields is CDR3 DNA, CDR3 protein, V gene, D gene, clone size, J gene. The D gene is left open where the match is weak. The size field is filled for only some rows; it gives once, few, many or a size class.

cdr3_nt: TGTGCCAGCAGCCGTCCTAGCGGGAGCTACAATGAGCAGTTCTTC
cdr3_aa: CASSRPSGSYNEQFF
v_call: TRBV5-4
d_call: TRBD2
clone_size: .
j_call: TRBJ2-1

cdr3_nt: TGTGCCAGCAGGATCCCCCCTTCTGAAGCTTTCTTT
cdr3_aa: CASRIPPSEAFF
v_call: TRBV2
d_call: .
clone_size: .
j_call: TRBJ1-1

cdr3_nt: TGTGCCAGCAGCCCTTTCACAGGGGGCGAGGTTGGCTACACCTTC
cdr3_aa: CASSPFTGGEVGYTF
v_call: TRBV14
d_call: TRBD1
clone_size: .
j_call: TRBJ1-2

cdr3_nt: TGTGCCTGGAGGCCCAGCGGGGACAGAAAGCTTATCTACGAGCAGTACTTC
cdr3_aa: CAWRPSGDRKLIYEQYF
v_call: TRBV30
d_call: .
clone_size: .
j_call: TRBJ2-7

cdr3_nt: TGTGCCAGCAGCCTAAAATCAGTTACGGTGGGGTATGGCTACACCTTC
cdr3_aa: CASSLKSVTVGYGYTF
v_call: TRBV3-1/TRBV3-2
d_call: .
clone_size: .
j_call: TRBJ1-2

cdr3_nt: TGTGCCAGCAGTTCCCCGCCAGGCCACTACGAGCAGTACTTC
cdr3_aa: CASSSPPGHYEQYF
v_call: TRBV28
d_call: .
clone_size: .
j_call: TRBJ2-7

cdr3_nt: TGTGCCAGCAGCCTTGTACAGGCCCCAGGGTTTGAGCAGTTCTTC
cdr3_aa: CASSLVQAPGFEQFF
v_call: TRBV3-1/TRBV3-2
d_call: .
clone_size: .
j_call: TRBJ2-1

cdr3_nt: TGTGCCACCACCCCAAGGGGCCCCTACCTTAACTATGGCTACACCTTC
cdr3_aa: CATTPRGPYLNYGYTF
v_call: TRBV28
d_call: .
clone_size: .
j_call: TRBJ1-2

cdr3_nt: TGTGCCATCAGTGCCGTGGAACCCCCAGGCGTTCAGTACTTC
cdr3_aa: CAISAVEPPGVQYF
v_call: TRBV10-3
d_call: .
clone_size: .
j_call: TRBJ2-4

cdr3_nt: TGTGCCAGCAGCTTAGGTCCCGGAGACACCTTC
cdr3_aa: CASSLGPGDTF
v_call: TRBV7-9
d_call: .
clone_size: once
j_call: TRBJ1-2

cdr3_nt: TGCGCCAGCAGCCAAAGGGTTGCGGGGGGTAGGGCCAATGAGCAGTTCTTC
cdr3_aa: CASSQRVAGGRANEQFF
v_call: TRBV4-1
d_call: TRBD2
clone_size: .
j_call: TRBJ2-1

cdr3_nt: TGTGCCAGCAGCTTCGGCCCCAGAGGAACTGAAGCTTTCTTT
cdr3_aa: CASSFGPRGTEAFF
v_call: TRBV11-2
d_call: .
clone_size: .
j_call: TRBJ1-1

cdr3_nt: TGCGCCAGCAGCGCCTTGGGGGGCCCCGGGACTAATTCACCCCTCCACTTT
cdr3_aa: CASSALGGPGTNSPLHF
v_call: TRBV5-1
d_call: .
clone_size: .
j_call: TRBJ1-6

cdr3_nt: TGCGCCAGCAGCTTGGAAGGGACAGGGGAAGAGACCCAGTACTTC
cdr3_aa: CASSLEGTGEETQYF
v_call: TRBV5-1
d_call: TRBD1
clone_size: .
j_call: TRBJ2-5

cdr3_nt: TGTGCCAGCAGTCCCGGGACTAGCGTTACAGATACGCAGTATTTT
cdr3_aa: CASSPGTSVTDTQYF
v_call: TRBV6-5
d_call: TRBD2
clone_size: .
j_call: TRBJ2-3

cdr3_nt: TGTGCCAGCTCAACATTTCTAGGACTCAATGAGCAGTTCTTC
cdr3_aa: CASSTFLGLNEQFF
v_call: TRBV18
d_call: .
clone_size: .
j_call: TRBJ2-1

cdr3_nt: TGTGCCAGCGAGGGCCGGGGCCTCGAGCAGTACTTC
cdr3_aa: CASEGRGLEQYF
v_call: TRBV3-1/TRBV3-2
d_call: .
clone_size: .
j_call: TRBJ2-7

cdr3_nt: TGTGCCTGGGGAAGTGGAGGCACTGAAGCTTTCTTT
cdr3_aa: CAWGSGGTEAFF
v_call: TRBV30
d_call: .
clone_size: .
j_call: TRBJ1-1

cdr3_nt: TGTGCCAGCAGTCCCTCGGGCGCAACTAATGAAAAACTGTTTTTT
cdr3_aa: CASSPSGATNEKLFF
v_call: TRBV6-5
d_call: .
clone_size: .
j_call: TRBJ1-4

cdr3_nt: TGTGCCAGCAAACTCCGCGGGGCCGCACCCCTCCACTTT
cdr3_aa: CASKLRGAAPLHF
v_call: TRBV28
d_call: .
clone_size: .
j_call: TRBJ1-6

cdr3_nt: TGCGCCAGCAGCCCCAGGGGGGGGTTGCAGACCCAGTACTTC
cdr3_aa: CASSPRGGLQTQYF
v_call: TRBV5-1
d_call: .
clone_size: .
j_call: TRBJ2-5

cdr3_nt: TGTGCCAGCAGTGAAGAAGTAGCGGGAGTAATTAATGAGCAGTTCTTC
cdr3_aa: CASSEEVAGVINEQFF
v_call: TRBV6-1
d_call: TRBD2
clone_size: .
j_call: TRBJ2-1

cdr3_nt: TGTGCCAGCAGTGAGGGAGGGACAGGGGGGCAAACTGAAGCTTTCTTT
cdr3_aa: CASSEGGTGGQTEAFF
v_call: TRBV9
d_call: TRBD1
clone_size: .
j_call: TRBJ1-1

cdr3_nt: TGCGCCAGCAGTGAGCCGGGGGGGAGTTCCTACGAGCAGTACTTC
cdr3_aa: CASSEPGGSSYEQYF
v_call: TRBV10-2
d_call: TRBD2
clone_size: .
j_call: TRBJ2-7

cdr3_nt: TGTGCCAGCAGCCAGCAGCCGGGGCCCTTATCTACCATATATTTT
cdr3_aa: CASSQQPGPLSTIYF
v_call: TRBV3-1/TRBV3-2
d_call: .
clone_size: few
j_call: TRBJ1-3

cdr3_nt: TGCAGTGCTAGTCCGGGGGGACGAAGCAATCAGCCCCAGCATTTT
cdr3_aa: CSASPGGRSNQPQHF
v_call: TRBV20-1
d_call: .
clone_size: .
j_call: TRBJ1-5

cdr3_nt: TGCGCCAGCAGCTTGGATGGGGTAGGCACTGAAGCTTTCTTT
cdr3_aa: CASSLDGVGTEAFF
v_call: TRBV5-1
d_call: .
clone_size: .
j_call: TRBJ1-1

cdr3_nt: TGCGCCAGCAGCTTGACTAGCGGGCGCGCCGGGGAGCTGTTTTTT
cdr3_aa: CASSLTSGRAGELFF
v_call: TRBV5-1
d_call: TRBD2
clone_size: .
j_call: TRBJ2-2